This is a list of T cell receptor beta chains from one sample in a study of blood T cell repertoires in COVID-19. Using immunoSEQ multiplex PCR, the repertoire was profiled, and TCRdb retains in-frame clones only, with some absent. Counted here are 100,000 to 150,000 clones, around 87% occurring once; the ten biggest clones make up 2% to 2.5%. The sequenced sample was peripheral blood. Receptors were obtained from a man aged 45-65 years with active COVID-19. CDR3s include the opening cysteine and the closing phenylalanine or tryptophan. A D gene is named only where the DNA matches it firmly. Size tells how often a clone was seen (once, few, many) or the class of an expanded clone, and some rows leave it out.

j_gene | abundance | v_gene | d_gene | CDR3aa | CDR3nt
TRBJ2-3 | NA | TRBV10-3 | TRBD2 | CAISERPGGKEISTDTQYF | TGTGCCATCAGTGAGAGGCCGGGGGGAAAAGAGATTAGCACAGATACGCAGTATTTT
TRBJ1-3 | NA | TRBV7-2 | NA | CASSTQLLSGNTIYF | TGTGCCAGCAGCACACAGCTCCTCTCTGGAAACACCATATATTTT
TRBJ1-1 | NA | TRBV2 | NA | CASNLFQNTEAFF | TGTGCCAGCAACCTATTCCAGAACACTGAAGCTTTCTTT
TRBJ2-1 | NA | TRBV15 | NA | CATSIDSSSYNEQFF | TGTGCCACCAGCATTGACAGTAGCTCCTACAATGAGCAGTTCTTC
TRBJ2-5 | few | TRBV7-3 | NA | CASSLGGQTQETQYF | TGTGCCAGCAGCTTAGGAGGGCAGACCCAAGAGACCCAGTACTTC
TRBJ2-7 | NA | TRBV6-2/TRBV6-3 | NA | CASSFSPQGRTYEQYF | TGTGCCAGCAGCTTCTCCCCGCAGGGGCGTACCTACGAGCAGTACTTC
TRBJ1-3 | NA | TRBV7-2 | NA | CASSPRRGGTGNTIYF | TGTGCCAGCAGCCCCCGTAGGGGGGGAACGGGAAACACCATATATTTT
TRBJ1-1 | NA | TRBV23-1 | TRBD1 | CASSQPTGKRTEAFF | TGCGCCAGCAGTCAACCGACAGGGAAACGCACTGAAGCTTTCTTT
TRBJ1-6 | NA | TRBV2 | NA | CASSESGGSPLHF | TGTGCCAGCAGTGAATCCGGGGGATCACCCCTCCACTTT
TRBJ1-6 | NA | TRBV7-3 | NA | CASSLAGSGSPLHF | TGTGCCAGCAGCTTAGCCGGGAGTGGCTCACCCCTCCACTTT
TRBJ1-2 | NA | TRBV2 | NA | CGGWGSYGYTF | TGTGGAGGGTGGGGATCCTATGGCTACACCTTC
TRBJ1-3 | once | TRBV2 | NA | CASSGQDSGNTIYF | TGTGCCAGCAGTGGGCAGGACTCTGGAAACACCATATATTTT
TRBJ1-2 | NA | TRBV6-5 | NA | CASSRGLTNYGYTF | TGTGCCAGCAGTAGGGGCCTCACTAACTATGGCTACACCTTC
TRBJ2-1 | NA | TRBV7-2 | TRBD2 | CASSGGSGGKYNEQFF | TGTGCCAGCAGCGGGGGTAGCGGGGGTAAGTACAATGAGCAGTTCTTC
TRBJ2-2 | NA | TRBV7-6 | TRBD2 | CASSKRGGNTGELFF | TGTGCCAGCAGCAAACGGGGGGGGAACACCGGGGAGCTGTTTTTT
TRBJ1-1 | NA | TRBV3-1/TRBV3-2 | NA | CASSQFGGNTEAFF | TGTGCCAGCAGCCAATTCGGGGGGAACACTGAAGCTTTCTTT
TRBJ2-7 | once | TRBV5-1 | TRBD1 | CASSLTDRANEQYF | TGCGCCAGCAGCTTGACGGACAGGGCCAACGAGCAGTACTTC
TRBJ2-1 | NA | TRBV4-1 | TRBD2 | CASSQDGSGGGYNEQFF | TGCGCCAGCAGCCAAGATGGGTCCGGGGGGGGGTACAATGAGCAGTTCTTC
TRBJ1-3 | NA | TRBV27 | NA | CASSPTPGNSGNTIYF | TGTGCCAGCAGCCCTACTCCAGGAAACTCTGGAAACACCATATATTTT
TRBJ1-1 | NA | TRBV2 | NA | CASSELEGMNTEAFF | TGTGCCAGCAGTGAATTAGAGGGAATGAACACTGAAGCTTTCTTT